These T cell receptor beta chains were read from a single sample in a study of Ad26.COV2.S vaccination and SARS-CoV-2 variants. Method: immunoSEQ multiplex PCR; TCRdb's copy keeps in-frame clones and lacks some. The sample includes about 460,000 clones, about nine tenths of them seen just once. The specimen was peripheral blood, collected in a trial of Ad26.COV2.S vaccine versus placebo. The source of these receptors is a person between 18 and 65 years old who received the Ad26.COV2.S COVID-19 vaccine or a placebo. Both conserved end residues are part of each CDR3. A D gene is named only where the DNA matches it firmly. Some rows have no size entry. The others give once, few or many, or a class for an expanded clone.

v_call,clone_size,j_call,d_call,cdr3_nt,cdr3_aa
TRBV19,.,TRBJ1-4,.,TGTGCCAGTAGTAACGGCCCTGACTTTAATGAAAAACTGTTTTTT,CASSNGPDFNEKLFF
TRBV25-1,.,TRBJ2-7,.,TGTGCCAGCAGTGAACGCCAGGCCGGGAGCTACGAGCAGTACTTC,CASSERQAGSYEQYF
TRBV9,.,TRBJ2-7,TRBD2,TGTGCCAGCAGCGCCGGGACTAGCGGGAGCTACGAGCAGTACTTC,CASSAGTSGSYEQYF
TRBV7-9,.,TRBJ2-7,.,TGTGCCAGCAGCTTATCACGGGGCAATCCCTACGAGCAGTACTTC,CASSLSRGNPYEQYF
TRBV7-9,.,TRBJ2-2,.,TGTGCCAGCATAACGGGGTTTAACACCGGGGAGCTGTTTTTT,CASITGFNTGELFF
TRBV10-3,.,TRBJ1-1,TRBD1,TGTGCCACCCTCCCGGGACAGGGGAAAAACACTGAAGCTTTCTTT,CATLPGQGKNTEAFF
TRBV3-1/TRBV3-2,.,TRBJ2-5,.,TGTGCCAGCAGCCAAGAAGGGGGGGGGCGCGAGACCCAGTACTTC,CASSQEGGGRETQYF
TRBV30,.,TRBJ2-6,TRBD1,TGTGCCTGGAGTAGGGACAGCCTCTCTGGGGCCAACGTCCTGACTTTC,CAWSRDSLSGANVLTF
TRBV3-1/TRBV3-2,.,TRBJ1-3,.,TGTGCCAGCAGCCAACGGCCGTGCTCTGGAAACACCATATATTTT,CASSQRPCSGNTIYF
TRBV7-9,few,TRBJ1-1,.,TGTGCCAGCAGCTTAAGTCTCCGGGAACGGTTGAACACTGAAGCTTTCTTT,CASSLSLRERLNTEAFF
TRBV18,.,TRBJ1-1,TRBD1,TGTGCCAGCTCACCACTTTCCGGGACAGGGGCGGTGTTGGCTGAAGCTTTCTTT,CASSPLSGTGAVLAEAFF
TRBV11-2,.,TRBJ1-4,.,TGTGCCAGCAGCTTAGGCCACTTTGGGGAAAAACTGTTTTTT,CASSLGHFGEKLFF
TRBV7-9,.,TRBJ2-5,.,TGTGCCAGCAGCCCCCGAGGGACGGCAAAAGAGACCCAGTACTTC,CASSPRGTAKETQYF
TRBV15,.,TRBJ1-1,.,TGTGCCACCAGCAGGATGAAGGGGGGCGACACTGAAGCTTTCTTT,CATSRMKGGDTEAFF
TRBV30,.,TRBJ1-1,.,TGTGCCTGGAGTGTACGGGAAGGGATGAACACTGAAGCTTTCTTT,CAWSVREGMNTEAFF
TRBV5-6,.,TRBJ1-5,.,TGTGCCAGCAGCTTGGGGCCATATAGCAATCAGCCCCAGCATTTT,CASSLGPYSNQPQHF
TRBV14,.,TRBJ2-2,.,TGTGCCAGCAGCCCGACTATACCCACCGGGGAGCTGTTTTTT,CASSPTIPTGELFF
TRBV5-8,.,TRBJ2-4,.,TGTGCCAGCAGACATGACAGACCCAAAAACATTCAGTACTTC,CASRHDRPKNIQYF
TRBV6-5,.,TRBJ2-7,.,TGTGCCAGCGGTTTACCGGGGACCTACGAGCAGTACTTC,CASGLPGTYEQYF
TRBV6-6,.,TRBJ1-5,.,TGTGCCAGCAGTTATGAAAATCAGCCCCAGCATTTT,CASSYENQPQHF
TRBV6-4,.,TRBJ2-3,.,TGTGCCAGCAGTGAACACAGTACAGATACGCAGTATTTT,CASSEHSTDTQYF
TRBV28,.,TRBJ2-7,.,TGTGCCAGCAGTTCCCCATCCTGGGTCTACGAGCAGTACTTC,CASSSPSWVYEQYF
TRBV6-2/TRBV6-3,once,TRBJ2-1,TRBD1,TGTGCCAGCAGTCAGAATATCGGGACAGGGTCTAGTGAGCAGTTCTTC,CASSQNIGTGSSEQFF
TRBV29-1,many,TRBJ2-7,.,TGCAGCGCAAGCACTACGTACTCCTCCTACGAGCAGTACTTC,CSASTTYSSYEQYF
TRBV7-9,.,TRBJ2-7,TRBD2,TGTGCCAGCAGCTTATCTGTACTAGCGGGAGGCCGGGGCCAGTACGAGCAGTACTTC,CASSLSVLAGGRGQYEQYF
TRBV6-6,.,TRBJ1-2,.,TGTGCCAGCAACCTGGACACCCCAAAGGGTGGCTACACCTTC,CASNLDTPKGGYTF
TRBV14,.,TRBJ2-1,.,TGTGCCAGCAGCCCTGGTTACAATGAGCAGTTCTTC,CASSPGYNEQFF
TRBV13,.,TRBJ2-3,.,TGTGCCAGCAGCCCAGAGCACGTATTCCGAGATACGCAGTATTTT,CASSPEHVFRDTQYF
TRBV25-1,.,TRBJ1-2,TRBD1,TGTGCCAGCTTCGGGACAGAAGATGGCTACACCTTC,CASFGTEDGYTF
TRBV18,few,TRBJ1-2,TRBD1,TGTGCCAGCTCACCAGGACAGGGGCCCCATGGCTACACCTTC,CASSPGQGPHGYTF
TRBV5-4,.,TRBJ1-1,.,TGTGCCAGCAGCTCCCCTACACGGAACACTGAAGCTTTCTTT,CASSSPTRNTEAFF
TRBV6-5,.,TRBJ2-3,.,TGTGCCAGCAGAAGGGACTCTACGCAGTATTTT,CASRRDSTQYF